The source of this T cell receptor beta chain is a study of blood T cells in healthy people across ages. Whole-study findings and limits: Considered underestimates were the diversity estimates obtained from one million T cells.

The use of a sample-barcoded 5' primer and a J-beta primer mix characterized a second PCR of roughly 6 to 11 cycles. Through a template-switch adaptor with 12 random nucleotides, each cDNA molecule received a tag. A single record per CDR3 protein comes from TCRdb applying MiXCR to the 5' RACE reads. The sample yields approximately 900,000 distinct CDR3 sequences, roughly 43% seen once. For this clonotype: Its specificity is unknown.

This CDR3 has 14 amino acids. V lost 5 bases, J lost 2 bases, and 13 bases lay in between. Germline-derived CDR1 and CDR2 are DFQATT and SNEGSKA (reference sequence). Sequencing was done on a sample of blood. This clonotype originated in a man aged 25-45 years in good health. This chain uses TRBV20-1 with TRBJ2-1, with a weak D call TRBD2 (6 bases). CDR3 in amino acids: CSALTSDAYNEQFF. The CDR3 region has the DNA TGCAGTGCTTTGACTAGTGACGCCTACAATGAGCAGTTCTTC.